This T cell receptor (beta chain) comes out of a study of CD8 T cells in ankylosing spondylitis (dated by TCRdb to 2015 to 2018). At the level of the whole study: The study profiled T cell receptor beta repertoires in healthy donors and ankylosing spondylitis patients to find disease-linked TCR variants. The full study cohort comprised roughly 24 ankylosing spondylitis patients and 85 to 120 healthy donors. Peripheral blood was sampled, and synovial fluid was additionally collected from ankylosing spondylitis patients.

The germline ends are 7 bases apart after V is trimmed by 4 bases and J by 3 bases. Measured from the cysteine to the phenylalanine, the CDR3 is 13 residues long. The sequence is cut down to CDR3 DNA, 39 bases in frame from base 1. Sequences SGHRS (CDR1) and YFSETQ (CDR2) are obtained from the germline V gene. Only a few counts were recorded for this clonotype. The clone's antigen remains unknown. Base qualities are not recorded, but no much larger clone differs from it by a single base. On the study overall, not on this receptor specifically: The disease-linked clones showed a CD8+ phenotype and occurred at relatively low frequencies in peripheral blood. The disease-linked clones were reported as significantly enriched in matched synovial fluid samples from ankylosing spondylitis patients. A TCR beta motif of seven or eight highly homologous amino acid variants appeared characteristic of blood from ankylosing spondylitis patients. Some motif variants were previously reported in synovial fluid and blood of reactive arthritis patients, suggesting common disease-initiation mechanisms.

TCRdb records Illumina HiSeq 2500 as the sequencer. Quantitative 5'-RACE with molecular barcodes was used to prepare TCR beta libraries. The authors' analysis ran thus. To identify disease-linked TCR variants, a new computational method was used, one built on a probabilistic model of VDJ rearrangement. TCRdb took the public reads, trimmed them with fastp at Q25, ran MiXCR for clone calling and kept in-frame beta chains. Rows with a matching CDR3 protein are joined into one entry that keeps the most common DNA and genes. The V and J calls reflect TCRdb's pipeline rather than the authors' work. The sample profile shows hundreds of thousands of distinct CDR3 sequences; about 12% of them were found once. Around 6.8% of the sample rests with the top ten.

The clonotype was recovered from a male donor with ankylosing spondylitis. The chain links TRBV5-1 with TRBJ1-4; no D gene is confidently identified. Sequences were obtained from blood, either unsorted or a sorted T cell fraction (not recorded which). DNA sequence: TGCGCCAGCAGCCAGGACCCTAATGAAAAACTGTTTTTT. Translated, it gives CASSQDPNEKLFF.